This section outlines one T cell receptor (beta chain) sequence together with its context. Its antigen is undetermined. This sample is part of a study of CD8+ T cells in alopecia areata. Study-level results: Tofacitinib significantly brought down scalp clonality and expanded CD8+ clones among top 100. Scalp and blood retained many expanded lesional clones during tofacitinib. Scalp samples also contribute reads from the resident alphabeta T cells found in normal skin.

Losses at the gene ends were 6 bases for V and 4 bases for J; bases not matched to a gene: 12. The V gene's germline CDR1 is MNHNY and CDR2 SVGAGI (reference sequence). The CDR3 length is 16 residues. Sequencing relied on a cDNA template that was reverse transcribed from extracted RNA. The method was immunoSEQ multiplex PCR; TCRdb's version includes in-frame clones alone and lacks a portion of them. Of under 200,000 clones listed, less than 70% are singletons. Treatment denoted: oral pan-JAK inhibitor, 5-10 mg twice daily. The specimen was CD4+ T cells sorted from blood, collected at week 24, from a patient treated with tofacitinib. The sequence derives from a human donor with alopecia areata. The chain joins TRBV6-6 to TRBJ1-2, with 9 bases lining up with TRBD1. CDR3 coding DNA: TGTGCCAGCAGCACCCAGACAGGGGGAGTTCCCTATGGCTACACCTTC. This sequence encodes CASSTQTGGVPYGYTF.